The TCR beta chain under discussion was sequenced for a study of response to subunit inactivated influenza vaccine. Whole-study findings and limits: Each seasonal influenza vaccination recruits few new T cells, the authors suggested.

Points on this clonotype: As yet, its antigen is unknown.

TCRdb re-analysed the RT-PCR reads in MiXCR, keeping a single row per CDR3 protein. The profile shows about 190,000 distinct CDR3 sequences, about 15% of them singletons. The CDR3 consists of 15 residues. Germline values: CDR1 SEHNR, CDR2 FQNEAQ (reference sequence). After removal of 5 bases from V and 7 bases from J, the junction contained 8 bases not matched to a gene. The origin of this receptor is a man aged 45 to 65 who received an inactivated influenza vaccine. The chain links TRBV7-9 to TRBJ2-7; 13 bases match TRBD2. The sample was CD8+ T cells sorted from PBMCs, taken 4 to 6 days after vaccination. The CDR3 sequence: CASSVPGLAGWEQYF. CDR3 DNA sequence: TGTGCCAGCAGCGTGCCGGGACTAGCGGGGTGGGAGCAGTACTTC.